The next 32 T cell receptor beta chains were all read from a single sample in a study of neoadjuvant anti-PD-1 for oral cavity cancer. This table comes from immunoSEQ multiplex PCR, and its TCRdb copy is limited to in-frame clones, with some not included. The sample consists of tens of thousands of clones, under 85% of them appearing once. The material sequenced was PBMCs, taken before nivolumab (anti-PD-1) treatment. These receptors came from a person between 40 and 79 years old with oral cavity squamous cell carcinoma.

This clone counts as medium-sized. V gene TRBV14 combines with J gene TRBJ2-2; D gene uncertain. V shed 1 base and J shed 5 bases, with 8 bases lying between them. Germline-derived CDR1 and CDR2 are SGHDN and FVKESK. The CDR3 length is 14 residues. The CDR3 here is CASSQAILTGELFF. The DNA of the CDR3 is TGTGCCAGCAGCCAAGCAATCTTGACCGGGGAGCTGTTTTTT.

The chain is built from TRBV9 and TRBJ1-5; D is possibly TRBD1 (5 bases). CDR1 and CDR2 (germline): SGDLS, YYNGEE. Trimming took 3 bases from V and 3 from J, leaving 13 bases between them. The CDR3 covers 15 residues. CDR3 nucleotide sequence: TGTGCCAGCAGCGAGAGGGGAGGGGACAATCAGCCCCAGCATTTT. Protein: CASSERGGDNQPQHF.

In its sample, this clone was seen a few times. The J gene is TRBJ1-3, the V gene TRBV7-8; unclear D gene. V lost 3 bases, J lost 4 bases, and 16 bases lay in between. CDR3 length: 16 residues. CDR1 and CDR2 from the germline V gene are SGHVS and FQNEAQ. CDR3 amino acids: CASSFSGRYSGNTIYF. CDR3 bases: TGTGCCAGCAGCTTCTCTGGGCGCTACTCGGGAAACACCATATATTTT.

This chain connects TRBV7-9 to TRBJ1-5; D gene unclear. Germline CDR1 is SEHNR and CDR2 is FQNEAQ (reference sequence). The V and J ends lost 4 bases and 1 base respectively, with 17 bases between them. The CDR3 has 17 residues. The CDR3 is CASSSQQLSTSNQPQHF. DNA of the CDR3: TGTGCCAGCAGCTCTCAACAGTTATCTACAAGCAATCAGCCCCAGCATTTT.

The CDR3 nucleotides read TGTGCCAGCGGGGAGACAGGGTACTCGGAAAAACTGTTTTTT. Protein product: CASGETGYSEKLFF. V is TRBV4-2 and J is TRBJ1-4, with 7 bases that match TRBD1. V lost 8 bases to trimming and J lost 8 bases; unmatched junction nucleotides: 11. Germline V lookup: CDR1 LGHNA, CDR2 YNFKEQ. The CDR3 is 14 residues long.

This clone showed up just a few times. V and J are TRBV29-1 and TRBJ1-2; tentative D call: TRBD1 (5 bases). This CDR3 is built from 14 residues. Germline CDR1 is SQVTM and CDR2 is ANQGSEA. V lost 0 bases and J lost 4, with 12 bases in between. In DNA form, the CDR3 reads TGCAGCGTTGAAGAAAGCGACAGAGTCTATGGCTACACCTTC. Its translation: CSVEESDRVYGYTF.

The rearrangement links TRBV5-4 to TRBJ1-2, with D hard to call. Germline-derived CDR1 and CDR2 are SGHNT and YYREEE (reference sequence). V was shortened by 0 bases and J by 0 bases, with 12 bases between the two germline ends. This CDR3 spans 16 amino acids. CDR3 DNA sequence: TGTGCCAGCAGCTTGGCCGGGAGCTCAACTAACTATGGCTACACCTTC. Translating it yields CASSLAGSSTNYGYTF.

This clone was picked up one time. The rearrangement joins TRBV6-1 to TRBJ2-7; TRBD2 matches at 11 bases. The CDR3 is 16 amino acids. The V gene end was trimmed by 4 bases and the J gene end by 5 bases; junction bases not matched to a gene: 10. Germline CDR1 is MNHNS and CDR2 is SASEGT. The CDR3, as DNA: TGTGCCAGCAGTGTCTTTAGCGGGGGGGCCGTGGACGAGCAGTACTTC. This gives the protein CASSVFSGGAVDEQYF.

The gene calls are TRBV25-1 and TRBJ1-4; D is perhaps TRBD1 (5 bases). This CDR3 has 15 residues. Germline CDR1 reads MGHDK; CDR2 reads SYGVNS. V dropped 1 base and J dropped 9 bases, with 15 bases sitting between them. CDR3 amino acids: CASSESEGRGKKLFF. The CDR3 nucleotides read TGTGCCAGCAGTGAATCCGAGGGGCGCGGGAAAAAACTGTTTTTT.

CDR3 DNA: TGTGCCACCAGCAGAGATCGGGGGACAGGTCTGAGCTCCTATAATTCACCCCTCCACTTT. Its protein is CATSRDRGTGLSSYNSPLHF. V is TRBV15 and J is TRBJ1-6; 8 bases map to TRBD1. Unmatched junction bases numbered 10, after V lost 0 bases and J lost 0 bases. This CDR3 is built from 20 residues. The germline V gene encodes CDR1 LNHNV and CDR2 YYDKDF (reference sequence). The variable domain in full, with the rest retrieved from reference TRBV15 and TRBJ1-6, is DAMVIQNPRYQVTQFGKPVTLSCSQTLNHNVMYWYQQKSSQAPKLLFHYYDKDFNNEADTPDNFQSRRPNTSFCFLDIRSPGLGDTAMYLCATSRDRGTGLSSYNSPLHFGNGTRLTVT.

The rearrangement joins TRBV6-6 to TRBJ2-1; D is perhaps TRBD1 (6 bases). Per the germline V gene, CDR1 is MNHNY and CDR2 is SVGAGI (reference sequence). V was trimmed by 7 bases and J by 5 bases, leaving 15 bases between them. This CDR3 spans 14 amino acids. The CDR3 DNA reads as TGTGCCAGCACGGGCAGGGGAATTCACAATGAGCAGTTCTTC. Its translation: CASTGRGIHNEQFF.

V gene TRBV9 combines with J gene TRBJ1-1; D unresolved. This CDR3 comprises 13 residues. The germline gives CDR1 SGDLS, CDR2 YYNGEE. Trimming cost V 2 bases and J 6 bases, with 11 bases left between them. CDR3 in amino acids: CASSVGGEAEAFF. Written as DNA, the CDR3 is TGTGCCAGCAGCGTGGGCGGGGAAGCTGAAGCTTTCTTT.

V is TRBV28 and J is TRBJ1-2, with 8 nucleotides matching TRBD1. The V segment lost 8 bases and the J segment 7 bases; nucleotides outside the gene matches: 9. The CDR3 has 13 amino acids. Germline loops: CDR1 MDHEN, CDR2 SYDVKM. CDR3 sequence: CASGLGQVSGYTF. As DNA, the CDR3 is TGTGCCAGCGGACTGGGACAGGTCTCTGGCTACACCTTC.

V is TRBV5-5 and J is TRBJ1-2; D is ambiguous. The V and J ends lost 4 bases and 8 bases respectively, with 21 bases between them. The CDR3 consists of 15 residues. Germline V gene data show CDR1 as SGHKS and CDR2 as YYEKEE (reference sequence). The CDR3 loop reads CASSPYPRVIGGYTF. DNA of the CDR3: TGTGCCAGCAGCCCCTACCCGAGGGTAATCGGCGGCTACACCTTC. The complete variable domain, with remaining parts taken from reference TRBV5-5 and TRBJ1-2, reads DAGVTQSPTHLIKTRGQQVTLRCSPISGHKSVSWYQQVLGQGPQFIFQYYEKEERGRGNFPDRFSARQFPNYSSELNVNALLLGDSALYLCASSPYPRVIGGYTFGSGTRLTVV.

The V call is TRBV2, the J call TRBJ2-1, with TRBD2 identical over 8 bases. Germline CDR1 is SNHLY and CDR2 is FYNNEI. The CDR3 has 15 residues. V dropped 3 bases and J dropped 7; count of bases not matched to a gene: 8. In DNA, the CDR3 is TGTGCCAGCAGTGAGGGGGGTAGCGGGGAGAATGAGCAGTTCTTC. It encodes CASSEGGSGENEQFF.

The CDR3 bases are TGCAGCGGGGGCCGGGACAGAGACACCGGGGAGCTGTTTTTT. Its protein is CSGGRDRDTGELFF. This chain uses TRBV29-1 with TRBJ2-2, with 7 bases identical to TRBD1. Germline V gene sequence: CDR1 SQVTM, CDR2 ANQGSEA. The V and J ends lost 7 bases and 3 bases, in that order; junction bases with no gene match: 8. The CDR3 runs 14 residues.

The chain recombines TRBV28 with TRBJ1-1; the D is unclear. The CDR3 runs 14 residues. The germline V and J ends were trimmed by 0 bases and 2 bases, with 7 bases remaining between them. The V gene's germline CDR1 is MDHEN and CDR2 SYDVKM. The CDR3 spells CASSLWGINTEAFF. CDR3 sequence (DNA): TGTGCCAGCAGTTTATGGGGAATTAACACTGAAGCTTTCTTT.

The CDR3 spells CASSLDPGRSSEGYTF. The CDR3, as DNA: TGTGCCAGCAGCTTGGATCCGGGCCGATCATCAGAAGGCTACACCTTC. This rearrangement joins TRBV5-4 to TRBJ1-2; D is uncertain. This CDR3 region has 16 residues. CDR1 SGHNT and CDR2 YYREEE come from the germline V gene (reference sequence). Trimming removed 0 bases from V and 8 bases from J, with 20 bases in between.

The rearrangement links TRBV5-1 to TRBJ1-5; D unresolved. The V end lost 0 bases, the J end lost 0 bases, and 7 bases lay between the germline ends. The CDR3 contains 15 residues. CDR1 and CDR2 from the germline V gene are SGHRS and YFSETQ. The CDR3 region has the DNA TGCGCCAGCAGCTTGGACACGAATAGCAATCAGCCCCAGCATTTT. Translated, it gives CASSLDTNSNQPQHF.

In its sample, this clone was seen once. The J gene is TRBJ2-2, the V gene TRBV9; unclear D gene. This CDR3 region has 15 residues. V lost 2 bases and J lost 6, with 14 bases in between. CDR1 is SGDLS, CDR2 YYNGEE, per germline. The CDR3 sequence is CASSVGPSTSGELFF. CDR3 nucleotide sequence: TGTGCCAGCAGCGTTGGCCCTTCAACGTCCGGGGAGCTGTTTTTT.

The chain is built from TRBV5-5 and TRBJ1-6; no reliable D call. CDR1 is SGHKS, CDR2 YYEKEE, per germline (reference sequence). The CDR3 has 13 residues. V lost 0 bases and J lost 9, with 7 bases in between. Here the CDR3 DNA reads TGTGCCAGCAGCTTGGACAGAGGTTCACCCCTCCACTTT. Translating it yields CASSLDRGSPLHF.

CDR3 residues: CASSLGGRGRQETQYF. Written as DNA, the CDR3 is TGCGCCAGCAGCTTAGGCGGGAGGGGGCGGCAAGAGACCCAGTACTTC. The chain links TRBV5-1 to TRBJ2-5; 9 nucleotides align to TRBD2. CDR3 length equals 16 residues. Germline CDR1 is SGHRS and CDR2 is YFSETQ. The trim removed 2 bases at V and 2 bases at J, leaving 7 bases unmatched.

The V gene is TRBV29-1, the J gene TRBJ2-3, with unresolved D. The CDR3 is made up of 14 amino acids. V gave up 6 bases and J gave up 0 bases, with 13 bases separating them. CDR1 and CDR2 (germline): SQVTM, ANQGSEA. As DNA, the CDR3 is TGCAGCGTCGCCACAGTATCTAGCACAGATACGCAGTATTTT. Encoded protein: CSVATVSSTDTQYF.

In nucleotides, the CDR3 is TGCAGCGTTGAAAGTAGACAGGGACGGGAGACCCAGTACTTC. This translates into CSVESRQGRETQYF. The chain uses TRBV29-1 and TRBJ2-5; 7 bases fit TRBD1. Unmatched junction bases numbered 8, after V lost 2 bases and J lost 5 bases. Germline V gives CDR1 SQVTM, CDR2 ANQGSEA. This CDR3 has 14 residues. Based on the CDR3 plus reference TRBV29-1 and TRBJ2-5, the full variable domain is SAVISQKPSRDICQRGTSLTIQCQVDSQVTMMFWYRQQPGQSLTLIATANQGSEATYESGFVIDKFPISRPNLTFSTLTVSNMSPEDSSIYLCSVESRQGRETQYFGPGTRLLVL.

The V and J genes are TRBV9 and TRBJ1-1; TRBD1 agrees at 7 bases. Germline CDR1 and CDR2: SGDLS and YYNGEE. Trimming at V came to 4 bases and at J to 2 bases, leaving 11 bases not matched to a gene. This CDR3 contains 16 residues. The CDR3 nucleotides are TGTGCCAGCAGCCCCCTCCAGGGGGGTGCTAACACTGAAGCTTTCTTT. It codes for CASSPLQGGANTEAFF.

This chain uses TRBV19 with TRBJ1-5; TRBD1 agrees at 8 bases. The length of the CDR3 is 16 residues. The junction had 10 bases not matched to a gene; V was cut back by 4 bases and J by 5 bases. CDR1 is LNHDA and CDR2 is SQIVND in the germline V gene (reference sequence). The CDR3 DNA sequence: TGTGCCAGTAGTACGAGCACAGGGGGAAGGCATCAGCCCCAGCATTTT. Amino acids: CASSTSTGGRHQPQHF.

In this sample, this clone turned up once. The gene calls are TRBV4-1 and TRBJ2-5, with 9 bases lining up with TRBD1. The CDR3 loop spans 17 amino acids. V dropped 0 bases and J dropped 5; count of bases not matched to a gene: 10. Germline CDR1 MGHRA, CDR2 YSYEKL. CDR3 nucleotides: TGCGCCAGCAGCCAAGATCTCTTGGACAGGGGAAGGGAGACCCAGTACTTC. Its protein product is CASSQDLLDRGRETQYF.

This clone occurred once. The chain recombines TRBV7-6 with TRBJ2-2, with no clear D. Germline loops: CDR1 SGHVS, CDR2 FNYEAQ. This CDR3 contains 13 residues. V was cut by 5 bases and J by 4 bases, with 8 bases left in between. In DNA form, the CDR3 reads TGTGCCAGCAGCCTCCAGGCCACCGGGGAGCTGTTTTTT. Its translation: CASSLQATGELFF.

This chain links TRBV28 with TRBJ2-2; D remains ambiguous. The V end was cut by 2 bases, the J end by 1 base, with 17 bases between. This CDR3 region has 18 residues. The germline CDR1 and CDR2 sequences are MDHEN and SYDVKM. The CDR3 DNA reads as TGTGCCAGCAGTTTAGACGGCTCAAGTTGGCAGAACACCGGGGAGCTGTTTTTT. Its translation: CASSLDGSSWQNTGELFF.

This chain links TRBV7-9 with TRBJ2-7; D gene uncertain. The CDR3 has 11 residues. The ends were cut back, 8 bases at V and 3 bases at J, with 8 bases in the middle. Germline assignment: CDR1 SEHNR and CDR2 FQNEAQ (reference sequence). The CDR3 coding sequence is TGTGCCAGCGGTTCCCTCTACGAGCAGTACTTC. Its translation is CASGSLYEQYF. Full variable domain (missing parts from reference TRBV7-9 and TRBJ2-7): DTGVSQNPRHKITKRGQNVTFRCDPISEHNRLYWYRQTLGQGPEFLTYFQNEAQLEKSRLLSDRFSAERPKGSFSTLEIQRTEQGDSAMYLCASGSLYEQYFGPGTRLTVT.

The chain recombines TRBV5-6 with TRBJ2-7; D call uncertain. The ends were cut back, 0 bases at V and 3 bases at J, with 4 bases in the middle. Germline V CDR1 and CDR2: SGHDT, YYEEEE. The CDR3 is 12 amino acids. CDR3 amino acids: CASSLEDYEQYF. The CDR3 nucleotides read TGTGCCAGCAGCTTGGAGGACTACGAGCAGTACTTC.

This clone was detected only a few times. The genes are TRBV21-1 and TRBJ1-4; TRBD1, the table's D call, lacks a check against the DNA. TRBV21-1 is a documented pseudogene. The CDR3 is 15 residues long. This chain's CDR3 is CASSKAVQGGEKLFF. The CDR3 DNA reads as TGTGCCAGCAGCAAAGCGGTACAGGGCGGTGAAAAACTGTTTTTT.